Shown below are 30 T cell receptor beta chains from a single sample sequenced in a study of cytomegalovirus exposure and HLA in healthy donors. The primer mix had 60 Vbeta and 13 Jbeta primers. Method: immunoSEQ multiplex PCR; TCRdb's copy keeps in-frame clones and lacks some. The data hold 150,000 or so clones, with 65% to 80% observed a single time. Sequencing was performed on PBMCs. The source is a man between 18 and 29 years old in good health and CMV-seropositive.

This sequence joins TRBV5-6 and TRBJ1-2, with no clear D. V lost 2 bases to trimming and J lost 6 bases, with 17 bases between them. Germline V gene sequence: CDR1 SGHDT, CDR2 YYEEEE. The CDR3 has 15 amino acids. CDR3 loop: CASSFPNPLPNGYTF. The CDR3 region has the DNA TGTGCCAGCAGCTTCCCAAATCCACTGCCTAATGGCTACACCTTC.

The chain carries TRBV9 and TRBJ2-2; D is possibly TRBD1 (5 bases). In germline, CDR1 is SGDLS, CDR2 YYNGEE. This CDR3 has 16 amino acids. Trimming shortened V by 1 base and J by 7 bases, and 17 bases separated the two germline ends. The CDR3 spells CASSVPARGEDGELFF. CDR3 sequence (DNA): TGTGCCAGCAGCGTACCGGCAAGGGGTGAGGACGGGGAGCTGTTTTTT.

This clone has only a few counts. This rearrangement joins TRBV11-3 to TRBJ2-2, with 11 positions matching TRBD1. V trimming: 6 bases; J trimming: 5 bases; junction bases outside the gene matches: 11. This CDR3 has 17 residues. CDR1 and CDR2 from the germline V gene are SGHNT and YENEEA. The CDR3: CASRGPTGTGGTGELFF. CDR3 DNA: TGTGCCAGCAGGGGACCTACCGGGACAGGGGGAACCGGGGAGCTGTTTTTT.

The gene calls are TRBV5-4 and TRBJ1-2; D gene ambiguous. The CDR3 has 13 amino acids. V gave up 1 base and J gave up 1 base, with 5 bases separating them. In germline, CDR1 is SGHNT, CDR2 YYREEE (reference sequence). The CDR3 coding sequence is TGTGCCAGCAGCTTGAGCAATAACTATGGCTACACCTTC. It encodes CASSLSNNYGYTF.

Here the CDR3 reads CASSQEQGAREQYV. DNA of the CDR3: TGCGCCAGCAGCCAAGAGCAGGGGGCGCGTGAGCAGTACGTC. The chain joins TRBV4-1 to TRBJ2-7, with 8 bases fitting TRBD1. This CDR3 has 14 amino acids. In germline, CDR1 is MGHRA, CDR2 YSYEKL. V shed 0 bases and J 7 bases; nucleotides not matched to a gene: 5.

The CDR3 loop is CASRTRDRESGELFF. The CDR3 nucleotides read TGTGCCAGTAGAACCCGGGACAGGGAATCCGGGGAGCTGTTTTTT. The chain employs TRBV19 and TRBJ2-2; 9 positions agree with TRBD1. CDR3 size: 15 residues. The V and J ends lost 6 bases and 6 bases, in that order; junction bases with no gene match: 8. CDR1 and CDR2 from the germline V gene are LNHDA and SQIVND (reference sequence).

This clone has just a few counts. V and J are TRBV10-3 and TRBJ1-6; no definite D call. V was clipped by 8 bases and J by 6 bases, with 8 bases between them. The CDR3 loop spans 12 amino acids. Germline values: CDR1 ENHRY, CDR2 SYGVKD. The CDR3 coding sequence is TGTGCCATCCGGGAGAGTAATTCACCCCTCCACTTT. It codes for CAIRESNSPLHF.

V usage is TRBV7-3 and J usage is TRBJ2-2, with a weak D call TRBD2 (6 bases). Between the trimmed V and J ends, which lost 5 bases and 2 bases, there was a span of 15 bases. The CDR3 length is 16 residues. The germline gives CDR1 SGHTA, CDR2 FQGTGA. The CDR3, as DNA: TGTGCCAGCAGCCCTAAAATCGGGGGAAACACCGGGGAGCTGTTTTTT. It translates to CASSPKIGGNTGELFF.

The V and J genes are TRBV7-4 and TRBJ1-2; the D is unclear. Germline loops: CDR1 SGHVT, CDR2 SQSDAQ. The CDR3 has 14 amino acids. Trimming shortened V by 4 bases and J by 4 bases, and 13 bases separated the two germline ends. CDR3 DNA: TGTGCCAGCAGCTCATATAGCTACCGCTATGGCTACACCTTC. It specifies CASSSYSYRYGYTF.

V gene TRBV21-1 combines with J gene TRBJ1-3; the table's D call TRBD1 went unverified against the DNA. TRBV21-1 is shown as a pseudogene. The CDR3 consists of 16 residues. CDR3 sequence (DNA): TGTGCCAGCAACCGCACCTACAGGGGGAGTGGAAACACCATATATTTT. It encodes CASNRTYRGSGNTIYF.

CDR3 sequence (DNA): TGCGCCAGCAGCTTGGGTACGGCGGGGGGGATTACCTACAATGAGCAGTTCTTC. Amino acid sequence: CASSLGTAGGITYNEQFF. This sequence joins TRBV5-1 and TRBJ2-1, with 9 bases fitting TRBD2. There are 18 residues in the CDR3. In germline, CDR1 is SGHRS, CDR2 YFSETQ. V was clipped by 0 bases and J by 2 bases; unmatched bases: 9.

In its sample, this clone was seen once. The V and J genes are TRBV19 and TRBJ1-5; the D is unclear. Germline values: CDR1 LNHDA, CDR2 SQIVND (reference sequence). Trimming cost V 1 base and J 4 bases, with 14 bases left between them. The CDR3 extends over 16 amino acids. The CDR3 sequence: CASSIGTATGNQPQHF. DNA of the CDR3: TGTGCCAGTAGTATAGGAACAGCAACGGGAAATCAGCCCCAGCATTTT.

CDR3: CASSLGQGPGEQFF. The CDR3 DNA sequence: TGTGCCAGCAGCTTAGGCCAGGGCCCGGGTGAGCAGTTCTTC. The V call is TRBV7-2, the J call TRBJ2-1, with D possibly TRBD1 on 5 matching bases. The CDR3 is made up of 14 amino acids. V was clipped by 1 base and J by 9 bases, with 13 bases between them. Germline CDR1 and CDR2: SGHTA and FQGNSA.

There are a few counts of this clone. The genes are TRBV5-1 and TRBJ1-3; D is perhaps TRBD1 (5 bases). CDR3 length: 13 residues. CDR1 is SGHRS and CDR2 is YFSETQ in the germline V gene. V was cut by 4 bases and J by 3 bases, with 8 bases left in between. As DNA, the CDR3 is TGCGCCAGCAGCAGGGGAGGTGGAAACACCATATATTTT. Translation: CASSRGGGNTIYF. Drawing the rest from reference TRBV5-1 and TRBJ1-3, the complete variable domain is KAGVTQTPRYLIKTRGQQVTLSCSPISGHRSVSWYQQTPGQGLQFLFEYFSETQRNKGNFPGRFSGRQFSNSRSEMNVSTLELGDSALYLCASSRGGGNTIYFGEGSWLTVV.

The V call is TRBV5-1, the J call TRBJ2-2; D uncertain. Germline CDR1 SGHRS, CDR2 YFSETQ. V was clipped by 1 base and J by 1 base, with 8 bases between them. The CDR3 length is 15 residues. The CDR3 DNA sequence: TGCGCCAGCAGCTTGACAGATAGGAACACCGGGGAGCTGTTTTTT. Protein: CASSLTDRNTGELFF.

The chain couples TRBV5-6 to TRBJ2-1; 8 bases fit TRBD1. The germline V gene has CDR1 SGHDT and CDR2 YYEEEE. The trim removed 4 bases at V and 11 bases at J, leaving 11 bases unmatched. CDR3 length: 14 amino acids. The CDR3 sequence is CASSPSRTGQKQFF. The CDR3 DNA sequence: TGTGCCAGCAGCCCCAGCCGGACAGGGCAAAAGCAGTTCTTC. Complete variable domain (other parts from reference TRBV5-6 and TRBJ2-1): DAGVTQSPTHLIKTRGQQVTLRCSPKSGHDTVSWYQQALGQGPQFIFQYYEEEERQRGNFPDRFSGHQFPNYSSELNVNALLLGDSALYLCASSPSRTGQKQFFGPGTRLTVL.

CDR3 sequence: CASSIPGLAGPCNEQFF. The CDR3 nucleotides are TGTGCCAGCAGCATACCGGGACTAGCGGGACCTTGCAATGAGCAGTTCTTC. V and J are TRBV21-1 and TRBJ2-1; the table assigns TRBD2, which was not confirmed against the DNA. TRBV21-1 corresponds to a pseudogene. The CDR3 sequence is 17 residues long.

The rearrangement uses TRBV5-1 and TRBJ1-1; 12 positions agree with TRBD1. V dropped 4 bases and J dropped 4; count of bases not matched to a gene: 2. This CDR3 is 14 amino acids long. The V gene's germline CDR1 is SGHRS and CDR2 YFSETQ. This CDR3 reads CASSLGQGATEAFF. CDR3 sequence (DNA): TGCGCCAGCAGCCTGGGACAGGGGGCCACTGAAGCTTTCTTT.

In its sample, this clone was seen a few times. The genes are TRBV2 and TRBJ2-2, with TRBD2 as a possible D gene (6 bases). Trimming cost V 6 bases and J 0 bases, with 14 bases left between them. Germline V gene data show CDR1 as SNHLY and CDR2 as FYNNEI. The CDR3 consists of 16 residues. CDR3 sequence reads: CASRPVAVSNTGELFF. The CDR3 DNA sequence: TGTGCCAGCAGGCCGGTAGCGGTCTCGAACACCGGGGAGCTGTTTTTT. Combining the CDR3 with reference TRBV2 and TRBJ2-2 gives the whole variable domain EPEVTQTPSHQVTQMGQEVILRCVPISNHLYFYWYRQILGQKVEFLVSFYNNEISEKSEIFDDQFSVERPDGSNFTLKIRSTKLEDSAMYFCASRPVAVSNTGELFFGEGSRLTVL.

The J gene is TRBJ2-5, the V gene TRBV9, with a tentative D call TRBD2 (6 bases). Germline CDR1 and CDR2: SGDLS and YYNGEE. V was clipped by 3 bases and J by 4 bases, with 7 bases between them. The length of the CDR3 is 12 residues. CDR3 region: CASSAGGETQYF. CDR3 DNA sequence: TGTGCCAGCAGCGCCGGGGGAGAGACCCAGTACTTC.

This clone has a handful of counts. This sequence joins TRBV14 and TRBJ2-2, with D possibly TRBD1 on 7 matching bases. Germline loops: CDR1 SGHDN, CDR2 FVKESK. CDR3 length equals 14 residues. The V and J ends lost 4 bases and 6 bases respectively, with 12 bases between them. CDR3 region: CASSLTGRSGELFF. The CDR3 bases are TGTGCCAGCAGCCTGACAGGGAGGTCCGGGGAGCTGTTTTTT.

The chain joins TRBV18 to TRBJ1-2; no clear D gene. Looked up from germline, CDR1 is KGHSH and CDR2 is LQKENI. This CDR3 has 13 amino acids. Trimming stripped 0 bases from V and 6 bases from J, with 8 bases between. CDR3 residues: CASSPPGVDGYTF. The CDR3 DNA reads TGTGCCAGCTCACCACCCGGGGTCGATGGCTACACCTTC. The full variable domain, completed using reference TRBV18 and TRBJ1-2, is NAGVMQNPRHLVRRRGQEARLRCSPMKGHSHVYWYRQLPEEGLKFMVYLQKENIIDESGMPKERFSAEFPKEGPSILRIQQVVRGDSAAYFCASSPPGVDGYTFGSGTRLTVV.

The DNA for the CDR3 is TGTGCCAGCTCCCAGGGAGGCAGGGAGGTGCATAGTCAGCCCCAGCATTTT. Amino acids: CASSQGGREVHSQPQHF. The chain links TRBV19 to TRBJ1-5, with D possibly matching TRBD1 (5 bases). There are 17 residues in the CDR3. Germline V lookup: CDR1 LNHDA, CDR2 SQIVND (reference sequence). Trimming left V 9 bases short and J 6 bases short, with 27 bases between.

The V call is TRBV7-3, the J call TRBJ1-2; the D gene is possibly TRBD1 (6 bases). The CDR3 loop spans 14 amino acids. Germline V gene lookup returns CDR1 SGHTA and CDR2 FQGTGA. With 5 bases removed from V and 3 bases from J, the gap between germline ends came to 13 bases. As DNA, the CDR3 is TGTGCCAGCAGCCCAATAGCAGGGGACTATGGCTACACCTTC. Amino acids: CASSPIAGDYGYTF.

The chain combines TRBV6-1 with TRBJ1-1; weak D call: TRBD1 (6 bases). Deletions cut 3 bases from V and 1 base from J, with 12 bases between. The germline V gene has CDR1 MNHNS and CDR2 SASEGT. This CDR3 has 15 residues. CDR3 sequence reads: CASSDQGWANTEAFF. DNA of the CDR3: TGTGCCAGCAGTGATCAGGGGTGGGCGAACACTGAAGCTTTCTTT.

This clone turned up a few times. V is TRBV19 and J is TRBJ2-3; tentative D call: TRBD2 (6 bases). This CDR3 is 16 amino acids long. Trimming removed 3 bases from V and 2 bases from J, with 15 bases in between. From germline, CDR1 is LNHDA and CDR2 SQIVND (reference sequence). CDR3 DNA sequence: TGTGCCAGTAGTATTATACTAGCTGGGGACACAGATACGCAGTATTTT. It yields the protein CASSIILAGDTDTQYF.

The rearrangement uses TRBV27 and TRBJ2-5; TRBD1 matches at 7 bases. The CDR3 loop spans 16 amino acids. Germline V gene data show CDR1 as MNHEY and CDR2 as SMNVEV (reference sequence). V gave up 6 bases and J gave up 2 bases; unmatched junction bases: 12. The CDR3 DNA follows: TGTGCCAGCAGGCCATGGGTTTGGGACAGACAAGAGACCCAGTACTTC. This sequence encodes CASRPWVWDRQETQYF.

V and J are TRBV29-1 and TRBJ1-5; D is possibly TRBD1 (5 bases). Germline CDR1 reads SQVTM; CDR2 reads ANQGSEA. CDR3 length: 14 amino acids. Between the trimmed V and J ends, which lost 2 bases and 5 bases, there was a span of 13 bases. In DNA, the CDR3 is TGCAGCGTTGAATGGTACAGGAACTATCAGCCCCAGCATTTT. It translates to CSVEWYRNYQPQHF.

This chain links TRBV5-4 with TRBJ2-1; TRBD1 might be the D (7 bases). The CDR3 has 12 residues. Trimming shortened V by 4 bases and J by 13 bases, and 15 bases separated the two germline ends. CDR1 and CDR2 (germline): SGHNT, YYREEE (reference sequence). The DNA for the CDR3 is TGTGCCAGCAGCCGGTCGGAGGGGGCACAGTTCTTC. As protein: CASSRSEGAQFF.

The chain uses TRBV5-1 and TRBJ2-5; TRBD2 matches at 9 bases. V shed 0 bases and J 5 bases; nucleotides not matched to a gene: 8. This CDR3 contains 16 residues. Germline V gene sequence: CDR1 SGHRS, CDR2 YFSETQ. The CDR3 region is CASSLGREGNSETQYF. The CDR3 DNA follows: TGCGCCAGCAGCTTGGGGCGGGAGGGCAATAGCGAGACCCAGTACTTC.